Listed below are T cell receptor beta chains from one sample, sequenced in a study of T cell changes during pregnancy in multiple sclerosis. Method: immunoSEQ multiplex PCR; TCRdb's copy keeps in-frame clones and lacks some. The table includes about 85,000 clones, 91% detected once. Sequenced material: peripheral blood, taken in the first trimester of pregnancy. The source of these receptors is a female donor with multiple sclerosis, enrolled in a pregnancy study. The CDR3 runs from the conserved cysteine through the conserved F or W. Fields, in order: J gene, clone size, V gene, D gene, CDR3 length, CDR3 DNA, CDR3 protein. D genes are given only for firm matches. Rows give clone size only sometimes, using once, few, many, or a class for an expanded clone.

J gene: TRBJ2-5
clone size: .
V gene: TRBV9
D gene: TRBD2
CDR3 length: 15
CDR3 DNA: TGTGCCAGCAGCCACCCGGGACTAGCTTACGAGACCCAGTACTTC
CDR3 protein: CASSHPGLAYETQYF

J gene: TRBJ1-3
clone size: .
V gene: TRBV29-1
D gene: TRBD1
CDR3 length: 13
CDR3 DNA: TGCAGCGTTGGCACAGGGGCAGGAAACACCATATATTTT
CDR3 protein: CSVGTGAGNTIYF

J gene: TRBJ2-2
clone size: .
V gene: TRBV5-1
D gene: TRBD2
CDR3 length: 17
CDR3 DNA: TGCGCCAGCAGCCTGGGACTAGCGGGAGGCCCCACCGGGGAGCTGTTTTTT
CDR3 protein: CASSLGLAGGPTGELFF

J gene: TRBJ1-2
clone size: few
V gene: TRBV18
D gene: TRBD1
CDR3 length: 15
CDR3 DNA: TGTGCCAGCTCACCCCCAGGGGGTCCCCTCGAGGGCTACACCTTC
CDR3 protein: CASSPPGGPLEGYTF

J gene: TRBJ1-3
clone size: .
V gene: TRBV2
D gene: .
CDR3 length: 15
CDR3 DNA: TGTGCCAGCAGTGTTGAAGGGGGCTCTGGAAACACCATATATTTT
CDR3 protein: CASSVEGGSGNTIYF

J gene: TRBJ1-1
clone size: few
V gene: TRBV5-1
D gene: .
CDR3 length: 13
CDR3 DNA: TGCGCCAGCCGTACGGGGGGCAACACTGAAGCTTTCTTT
CDR3 protein: CASRTGGNTEAFF

J gene: TRBJ1-1
clone size: .
V gene: TRBV5-1
D gene: .
CDR3 length: 14
CDR3 DNA: TGCGCCAGCAGGTCCGGGACACCGAACACTGAAGCTTTCTTT
CDR3 protein: CASRSGTPNTEAFF

J gene: TRBJ1-2
clone size: .
V gene: TRBV7-2
D gene: .
CDR3 length: 15
CDR3 DNA: TGTGCCAGCAGCCGCGATCGGACACAAAACTATGGCTACACCTTC
CDR3 protein: CASSRDRTQNYGYTF

J gene: TRBJ1-1
clone size: .
V gene: TRBV7-8
D gene: .
CDR3 length: 14
CDR3 DNA: TGTGCCAGCAGCGGGGGGGAGGTGAACACTGAAGCTTTCTTT
CDR3 protein: CASSGGEVNTEAFF

J gene: TRBJ1-4
clone size: .
V gene: TRBV30
D gene: TRBD1
CDR3 length: 16
CDR3 DNA: TGTGCCTGGAGGACGGGACAGACTGCAACTAATGAAAAACTGTTTTTT
CDR3 protein: CAWRTGQTATNEKLFF

J gene: TRBJ1-3
clone size: .
V gene: TRBV9
D gene: .
CDR3 length: 15
CDR3 DNA: TGTGCCAGCAGCGTAGTCGGTGCTCCCGGAAACACCATATATTTT
CDR3 protein: CASSVVGAPGNTIYF

J gene: TRBJ2-5
clone size: .
V gene: TRBV28
D gene: .
CDR3 length: 16
CDR3 DNA: .
CDR3 protein: CASSLGVRGFLETQYF

J gene: TRBJ2-7
clone size: .
V gene: TRBV30
D gene: .
CDR3 length: 12
CDR3 DNA: TGTGCCTGGAGTGTACGGTTCGATGAGCAGTACTTC
CDR3 protein: CAWSVRFDEQYF

J gene: TRBJ2-7
clone size: .
V gene: TRBV7-8
D gene: .
CDR3 length: 14
CDR3 DNA: TGTGCCAGCAGCAGGACGGGAGTCACGGACGAGCAGTACTTC
CDR3 protein: CASSRTGVTDEQYF

J gene: TRBJ2-7
clone size: .
V gene: TRBV7-3
D gene: TRBD2
CDR3 length: 14
CDR3 DNA: TGTGCCAGCAGCTTAGCGGGAGGGCCCCTCGAGCAGTACTTC
CDR3 protein: CASSLAGGPLEQYF

J gene: TRBJ1-1
clone size: .
V gene: TRBV5-1
D gene: .
CDR3 length: 16
CDR3 DNA: TGCGCCAGCAGCTTGTGGAGTTGGGGGGGCGGAACTGAAGCTTTCTTT
CDR3 protein: CASSLWSWGGGTEAFF

J gene: TRBJ2-5
clone size: .
V gene: TRBV13
D gene: .
CDR3 length: 14
CDR3 DNA: TGTGCCAGCAGCTCCGGACTGGGATCAGGGACCCAGTACTTC
CDR3 protein: CASSSGLGSGTQYF

J gene: TRBJ2-2
clone size: .
V gene: TRBV11-3
D gene: TRBD1
CDR3 length: 17
CDR3 DNA: TGTGCCAGCAGCCCAACCTTGGGGACAGCGAACACCGGGGAGCTGTTTTTT
CDR3 protein: CASSPTLGTANTGELFF

J gene: TRBJ1-1
clone size: few
V gene: TRBV7-9
D gene: .
CDR3 length: 15
CDR3 DNA: TGTGCCAGCAGCTTAGTCATGGACAGGAACACTGAAGCTTTCTTT
CDR3 protein: CASSLVMDRNTEAFF

J gene: TRBJ2-7
clone size: .
V gene: TRBV28
D gene: .
CDR3 length: 13
CDR3 DNA: TGTGCCAGCAGTTTTCCCACGGGCTACGAGCAGTACTTC
CDR3 protein: CASSFPTGYEQYF

J gene: TRBJ2-7
clone size: .
V gene: TRBV11-2
D gene: .
CDR3 length: 17
CDR3 DNA: TGTGCCAGCAGCTTCGCACGGGACTCCAAGAGCTCCTACGAGCAGTACTTC
CDR3 protein: CASSFARDSKSSYEQYF

J gene: TRBJ1-1
clone size: .
V gene: TRBV6-5
D gene: .
CDR3 length: 13
CDR3 DNA: TGTGCCAGCAGAGAGTATGGGGACACAACAGCTTTCTTT
CDR3 protein: CASREYGDTTAFF

J gene: TRBJ1-1
clone size: .
V gene: TRBV19
D gene: .
CDR3 length: 13
CDR3 DNA: TGTGCCAGTAGTGCTGGGGCAGGGGATGAAGCTTTCTTT
CDR3 protein: CASSAGAGDEAFF

J gene: TRBJ2-7
clone size: .
V gene: TRBV28
D gene: TRBD2
CDR3 length: 16
CDR3 DNA: TGTGCCAGCAGTAACCCCGGCGCTAGCGGCTCCTACGAGCAGTACTTC
CDR3 protein: CASSNPGASGSYEQYF

J gene: TRBJ1-1
clone size: .
V gene: TRBV6-5
D gene: .
CDR3 length: 12
CDR3 DNA: TGTGCCAGCAGTTCAAGGGGGACTGAAGCTTTCTTT
CDR3 protein: CASSSRGTEAFF

J gene: TRBJ2-5
clone size: .
V gene: TRBV6-5
D gene: TRBD1
CDR3 length: 15
CDR3 DNA: TGTGCCAGCAGTAAGACAGGGGATCCACAAGAGACCCAGTACTTC
CDR3 protein: CASSKTGDPQETQYF

J gene: TRBJ1-2
clone size: .
V gene: TRBV5-5
D gene: .
CDR3 length: 15
CDR3 DNA: TGTGCCAGCAGCTTGGATCAGGGCCGAAAATATGGCTACACCTTC
CDR3 protein: CASSLDQGRKYGYTF

J gene: TRBJ1-1
clone size: .
V gene: TRBV4-1
D gene: .
CDR3 length: 15
CDR3 DNA: TGCGCCAGCAGCCATCGCGGGGGGATGAACACTGAAGCTTTCTTT
CDR3 protein: CASSHRGGMNTEAFF

J gene: TRBJ2-7
clone size: .
V gene: TRBV7-2
D gene: .
CDR3 length: 16
CDR3 DNA: TGTGCCAGCAGCCCGAACCAGGGAAGAATATCCTACGAGCAGTACTTC
CDR3 protein: CASSPNQGRISYEQYF

J gene: TRBJ1-4
clone size: .
V gene: TRBV2
D gene: TRBD1
CDR3 length: 14
CDR3 DNA: TGTGCCAGCAGGGGTACAGGGGGCATTGAAAAACTGTTTTTT
CDR3 protein: CASRGTGGIEKLFF

J gene: TRBJ2-7
clone size: .
V gene: TRBV15
D gene: .
CDR3 length: 15
CDR3 DNA: TGTGCCACCAGCAGAGCGGTAACCCTGTCCTACGAGCAGTACTTC
CDR3 protein: CATSRAVTLSYEQYF

J gene: TRBJ1-2
clone size: .
V gene: TRBV7-9
D gene: .
CDR3 length: 12
CDR3 DNA: TGTGCCAGCAGCGCCGCCAGGCCTGGCTACACCTTC
CDR3 protein: CASSAARPGYTF

J gene: TRBJ1-1
clone size: .
V gene: TRBV7-8
D gene: .
CDR3 length: 14
CDR3 DNA: TGTGCCAGCAGATCGGGACAACTGAACACTGAAGCTTTCTTT
CDR3 protein: CASRSGQLNTEAFF